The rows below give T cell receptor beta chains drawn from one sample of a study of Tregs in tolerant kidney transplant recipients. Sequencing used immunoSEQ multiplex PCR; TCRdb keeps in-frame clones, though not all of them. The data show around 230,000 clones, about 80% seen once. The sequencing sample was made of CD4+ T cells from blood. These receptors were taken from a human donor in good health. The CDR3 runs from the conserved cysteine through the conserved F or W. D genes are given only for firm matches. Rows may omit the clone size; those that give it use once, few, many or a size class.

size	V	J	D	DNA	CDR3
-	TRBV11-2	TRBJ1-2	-	TGTGCCAGCAGCTTAGATCAGTTAGGGGTATATGGCTACACCTTC	CASSLDQLGVYGYTF
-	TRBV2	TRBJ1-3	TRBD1	TGTGCCAGCAGTACGGACAGGGGTGGAAACACCATATATTTT	CASSTDRGGNTIYF
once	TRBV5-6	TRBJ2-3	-	TGTGCCAGCAGCTTGGTAGATACGCAGTATTTT	CASSLVDTQYF
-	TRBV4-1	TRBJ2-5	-	TGCGCCAGCAGCCAGTGGGGGCAAGAGACCCAGTACTTC	CASSQWGQETQYF
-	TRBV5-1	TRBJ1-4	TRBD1	TGCGCCAGCACCACCGGACAGGAGAATGAAAAACTGTTTTTT	CASTTGQENEKLFF
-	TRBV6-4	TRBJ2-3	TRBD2	TGTGCCAGCAGTAGCGGGACTGAGACAGATACGCAGTATTTT	CASSSGTETDTQYF
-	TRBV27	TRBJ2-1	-	TGTGCCAGCAGTTTATCGGTTATGCGCTCCTACAATGAGCAGTTCTTC	CASSLSVMRSYNEQFF
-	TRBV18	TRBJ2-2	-	TGTGCCAGCTCACCACTCCCAGGGACGACGAACACCGGGGAGCTGTTTTTT	CASSPLPGTTNTGELFF
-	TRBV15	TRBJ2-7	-	TGTGCCACCAGCAGAGCCAGGGACCCCACCTACGAGCAGTACTTC	CATSRARDPTYEQYF
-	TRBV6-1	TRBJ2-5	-	TGTGCCAGCAGTGAAGTCGGTACCTCAGGGGAAGAGACCCAGTACTTC	CASSEVGTSGEETQYF
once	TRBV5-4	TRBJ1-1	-	TGTGCCAGCAGCTTGGGGTGGGGGAACACTGAAGCTTTCTTT	CASSLGWGNTEAFF
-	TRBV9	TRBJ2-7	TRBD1	TGTGCCAGCAGCGTCAGGGACAGGAGCTCCTACGAGCAGTACTTC	CASSVRDRSSYEQYF
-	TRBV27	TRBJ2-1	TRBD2	TGTGCCAGCAGTTTCCTCGGGGGGGCTGGCTACAATGAGCAGTTCTTC	CASSFLGGAGYNEQFF
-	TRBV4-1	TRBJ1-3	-	TGCGCCAGCAGTCAAGGTTTGGGGGCAGGAGGAAACACCATATATTTT	CASSQGLGAGGNTIYF
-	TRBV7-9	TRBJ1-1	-	TGTGCCAGCAGCTTCCCGGGGGTAGCCGGGACTGAAGCTTTCTTT	CASSFPGVAGTEAFF
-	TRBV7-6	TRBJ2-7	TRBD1	TGTGCCAGCAGCTTAGGACAGGGACAAATGTACGAGCAGTACTTC	CASSLGQGQMYEQYF
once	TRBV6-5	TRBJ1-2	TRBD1	TGTGCCAGCAGTTCCCGGGGAGGGGGCAGGTATGGCTACACCTTC	CASSSRGGGRYGYTF
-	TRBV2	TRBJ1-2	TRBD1	TGTGCCAGCAGTCGTTTGAGGGACAGGGGACTCGGTTATGGCTACACCTTC	CASSRLRDRGLGYGYTF
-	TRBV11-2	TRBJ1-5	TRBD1	TGTGCCAGCAGCTTAGGACAGGGGGTTGTAGAAGATCAGCCCCAGCATTTT	CASSLGQGVVEDQPQHF
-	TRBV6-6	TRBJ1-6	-	TGTGCCAGCACCACATCTAATTCACCCCTCCACTTT	CASTTSNSPLHF
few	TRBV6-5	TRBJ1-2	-	TGTGCCAGCAGTTCAATCTATGGCTACACCTTC	CASSSIYGYTF
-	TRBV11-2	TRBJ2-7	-	TGTGCCAGCAGCTTAGTTTTGGAGGCTTGGGGTCCCTACGAGCAGTACTTC	CASSLVLEAWGPYEQYF
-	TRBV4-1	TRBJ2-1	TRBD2	TGCGCCAGCAGCCGAGCTAGCGGGGGGGCGTCGGCCTCCAATGAGCAGTTCTTC	CASSRASGGASASNEQFF
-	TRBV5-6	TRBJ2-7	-	TGTGCCAGCAGCTTGGACCAGCCTCCCTACGAGCAGTACTTC	CASSLDQPPYEQYF
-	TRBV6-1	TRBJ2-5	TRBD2	TGTGCCAGCAGTGATCTCGTTAGCGGGAGGCGGGAGACCCAGTACTTC	CASSDLVSGRRETQYF
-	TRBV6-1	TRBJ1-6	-	TGTGCCAGCAGCAACACAGGGCTATTCTCACCCCTCCACTTT	CASSNTGLFSPLHF
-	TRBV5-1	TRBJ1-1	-	TGCGCCAGCAGCGCGGACTGGGATTCTGAAGCTTTCTTT	CASSADWDSEAFF
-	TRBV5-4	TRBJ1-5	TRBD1	TGTGCCAGCAGGTCCGGGACAGGGGAGCTGCCCCAGCATTTT	CASRSGTGELPQHF
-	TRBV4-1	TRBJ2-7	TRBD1	TGCGCCAGCAGCCACCGGGACAGGGTCCACGAGCAGTACTTC	CASSHRDRVHEQYF
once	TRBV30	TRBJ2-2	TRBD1	TGTGCCCTCAGGGGGTTCGCGAACACCGGGGAGCTGTTTTTT	CALRGFANTGELFF
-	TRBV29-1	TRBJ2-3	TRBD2	TGCAGCGTTTCTAGCGGAAGAACAGATACGCAGTATTTT	CSVSSGRTDTQYF
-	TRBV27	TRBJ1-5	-	TGTGCCAGCAGTTTGTTCTGGTCGGTGGGACAGCCCCAGCATTTT	CASSLFWSVGQPQHF
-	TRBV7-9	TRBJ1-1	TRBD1	TGTGCCAGCAGCCCCCAGCAGGGGGCGCAGACTGAAGCTTTCTTT	CASSPQQGAQTEAFF
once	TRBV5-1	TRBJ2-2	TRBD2	TGCGCCAGCAGCCCCCGACTAGCGGGGTTCACCGGGGAGCTGTTTTTT	CASSPRLAGFTGELFF
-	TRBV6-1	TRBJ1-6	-	TGTGCCAGCAGGATACATAATTCACCCCTCCACTTT	CASRIHNSPLHF
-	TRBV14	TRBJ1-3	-	TGTGCCAGCAGCCTGAGGGCTGTCTCTGGAAACACCATATATTTT	CASSLRAVSGNTIYF
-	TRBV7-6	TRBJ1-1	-	TGTGCCAGCAGCTTAGATACGGGGCACTACACTGAAGCTTTCTTT	CASSLDTGHYTEAFF
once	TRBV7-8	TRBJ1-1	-	TGTGCCAGCAGCTTAGACCAAAACACTGAAGCTTTCTTT	CASSLDQNTEAFF
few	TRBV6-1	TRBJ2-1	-	TGTGCCAGCAGTGAAAGGATAAACGGGGAGTTCTTC	CASSERINGEFF
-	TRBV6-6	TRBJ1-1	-	TGTGCCAGCAGTTTTGGAGTGTGGAACACTGAAGCTTTCTTT	CASSFGVWNTEAFF
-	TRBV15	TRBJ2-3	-	TGTGCCACCAGCCTTAGGGTCCCTATCACAGATACGCAGTATTTT	CATSLRVPITDTQYF
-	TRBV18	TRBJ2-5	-	TGTGCCAGCTCACCACCGCAAGAGACCCAGTACTTC	CASSPPQETQYF
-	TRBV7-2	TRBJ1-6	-	TGTGCCAGCAGCTTAGGACCTCAGCTCCTCGTGGCCCTCCACTTT	CASSLGPQLLVALHF
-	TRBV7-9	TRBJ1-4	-	TGTGCCAGCAGCTTACTGGACGCGGCGGGGTTTGATGAAAAACTGTTTTTT	CASSLLDAAGFDEKLFF